The next 18 T cell receptor beta chains were all read from a single sample in a study of T cells in Graves' hyperthyroidism and ophthalmopathy. RNA transcripts gave rise to amplified TCR beta CDR3 regions. HTBI primers were used for first-round RT-PCR of the TCR CDR3. TCRdb independently ran MiXCR on the multiplex PCR reads; one entry per CDR3 protein. The sample lists some 350,000 distinct CDR3 sequences, roughly 15% seen once, with 30% to 40% in the top ten. Sequenced sample: blood. The origin of the receptors is a woman aged 40-49 years with Graves' ophthalmopathy.

The chain combines TRBV7-9 with TRBJ2-5, with D perhaps TRBD2 (5 bases). CDR3 length: 14 residues. CDR1 is SEHNR, CDR2 FQNEAQ, per germline (reference sequence). V was clipped by 5 bases and J by 9 bases, with 19 bases between them. CDR3 sequence reads: CASSPPGSAQPQYF. CDR3 nucleotide sequence: TGTGCCAGCAGCCCCCCGGGGAGCGCCCAGCCCCAGTACTTC.

This clonotype was counted ten times or more. V and J are TRBV29-1 and TRBJ1-1, with a possible D match to TRBD1 (5 bases). The CDR3 runs to 12 residues. The V end was cut by 4 bases, the J end by 7 bases, with 13 bases between. CDR1 and CDR2 from the germline V gene are SQVTM and ANQGSEA. The CDR3 sequence is CSVGMGLSEAFF. The CDR3 nucleotides are TGCAGCGTTGGAATGGGGCTGAGTGAAGCTTTCTTT.

This clonotype has at least ten counts. Written as DNA, the CDR3 is TGTGCCAGCAGTTACTCTCCGACAGGGGGAAATTCACCCCTCCACTTT. This gives the protein CASSYSPTGGNSPLHF. The J gene is TRBJ1-6, the V gene TRBV6-6, with 9 positions matching TRBD1. V shed 0 bases, J shed 7 bases, and the junction held 4 bases outside the gene matches. The CDR3 is made up of 16 amino acids. Per the germline V gene, CDR1 is MNHNY and CDR2 is SVGAGI (reference sequence).

This clonotype was picked up many times. The chain joins TRBV12-3 or TRBV12-4 to TRBJ2-7; D possibly uses TRBD1 or TRBD2 (5 bases each). The V and J ends lost 4 bases and 0 bases respectively, with 19 bases between them. The CDR3 runs to 17 residues. The CDR3: CASSSYTGTASSYEQYF. The CDR3 DNA reads TGTGCCAGCAGTTCCTATACCGGGACGGCAAGCTCCTACGAGCAGTACTTC.

This clonotype was counted at least ten times. V and J are TRBV28 and TRBJ1-1, with D possibly being TRBD1 (5 bases). CDR1 and CDR2 from the germline V gene are MDHEN and SYDVKM. CDR3 size: 16 residues. Trimming took 2 bases from V and 3 from J, leaving 16 bases between them. CDR3 sequence reads: CASSLSPVNRYTEAFF. CDR3 nucleotides: TGTGCCAGCAGTTTAAGCCCTGTAAACAGGTACACTGAAGCTTTCTTT. Complete variable domain (other parts from reference TRBV28 and TRBJ1-1): DVKVTQSSRYLVKRTGEKVFLECVQDMDHENMFWYRQDPGLGLRLIYFSYDVKMKEKGDIPEGYSVSREKKERFSLILESASTNQTSMYLCASSLSPVNRYTEAFFGQGTRLTVV.

This clonotype was seen many times. V and J are TRBV2 and TRBJ2-7; a weak D match, TRBD1 (6 bases). The CDR3 has 14 amino acids. Trimming pared 10 bases from V and 0 bases from J, leaving 16 bases between. The germline gives CDR1 SNHLY, CDR2 FYNNEI. CDR3 coding DNA: TGTGCCATTTCAAACAGGGCCAACTCCTACGAGCAGTACTTC. Its translation: CAISNRANSYEQYF.

This clonotype was detected a few times. The V and J genes are TRBV12-3 or TRBV12-4 and TRBJ1-5; D unclear. Trimming stripped 3 bases from V and 6 bases from J, with 12 bases between. The CDR3 spans 14 residues. CDR3 sequence (DNA): TGTGCCAGCAGTTTTCGTCTGGGGAGTCAGCCCCAGCATTTT. Its protein product is CASSFRLGSQPQHF.

This clonotype was seen repeatedly, ten times or more. The rearrangement uses TRBV11-2 and TRBJ1-5; possibly TRBD1 for D (6 bases). This CDR3 region has 13 residues. Germline V gene data show CDR1 as SGHAT and CDR2 as FQNNGV. Trimming removed 5 bases from V and 4 bases from J, with 9 bases in between. CDR3 residues: CASSRGANQPQHF. The CDR3 DNA sequence: TGTGCCAGCAGCCGGGGGGCTAATCAGCCCCAGCATTTT.

The sample holds many counts of this clonotype. This sequence joins TRBV18 and TRBJ1-1; possible D gene TRBD1, 6 bases. Trimming removed 3 bases at V and 5 bases at J, with 10 bases between. This CDR3 comprises 13 residues. Germline V lookup: CDR1 KGHSH, CDR2 LQKENI. The CDR3 DNA sequence: TGTGCCAGCTCACCGACAGGAGGAACTGAAGCTTTCTTT. Its protein is CASSPTGGTEAFF.

This clonotype was picked up many times. The chain couples TRBV29-1 to TRBJ2-7; 8 bases line up with TRBD1. Germline loops: CDR1 SQVTM, CDR2 ANQGSEA. The length of the CDR3 is 12 residues. The CDR3 DNA is TGCGGAGCCTCAGGGGGCGGCGACGAGCAGTACTTC. Protein: CGASGGGDEQYF.

The chain employs TRBV12-3 or TRBV12-4 and TRBJ2-3; maybe TRBD2 (5 bases). V was pared by 6 bases and J by 6 bases, with 13 bases between. The CDR3 contains 13 residues. The CDR3 bases are TGTGCCAGCAGGAGGGCCCTCAAGGATACGCAGTATTTT. Protein product: CASRRALKDTQYF.

This clonotype was detected many times. The rearrangement uses TRBV6-1 and TRBJ2-1; 7 positions match TRBD2. In germline, CDR1 is MNHNS, CDR2 SASEGT. Trimming cost V 3 bases and J 1 base; bases outside gene matches: 3. The CDR3 loop spans 15 amino acids. The DNA for the CDR3 is TGTGCCAGCAGTGAGGGCGGGGGATCCTACAATGAGCAGTTCTTC. It translates to CASSEGGGSYNEQFF.

This chain links TRBV18 with TRBJ2-5; TRBD2 agrees at 10 bases. CDR3 size: 16 residues. The junction had 7 bases not matched to a gene; V was cut back by 2 bases and J by 4 bases. Germline lookup yields CDR1 KGHSH and CDR2 LQKENI. The CDR3 DNA follows: TGTGCCAGCTCACCAAATCTAGCGGGAGTGGGAGAGACCCAGTACTTC. It specifies CASSPNLAGVGETQYF. The whole variable domain, filled in from reference TRBV18 and TRBJ2-5, reads NAGVMQNPRHLVRRRGQEARLRCSPMKGHSHVYWYRQLPEEGLKFMVYLQKENIIDESGMPKERFSAEFPKEGPSILRIQQVVRGDSAAYFCASSPNLAGVGETQYFGPGTRLLVL.

This clonotype was seen a few times. The chain recombines TRBV13 with TRBJ2-5; possible D gene TRBD2, 5 bases. Per germline, CDR1 PRHDT and CDR2 FYEKMQ (reference sequence). Trimming removed 3 bases at V and 5 bases at J, with 10 bases between. CDR3 length: 13 residues. DNA for the CDR3: TGTGCCAGCAGCTTTGGACTGGTTGAGACCCAGTACTTC. Translation gives CASSFGLVETQYF. The complete variable domain, with remaining parts taken from reference TRBV13 and TRBJ2-5, reads AAGVIQSPRHLIKEKRETATLKCYPIPRHDTVYWYQQGPGQDPQFLISFYEKMQSDKGSIPDRFSAQQFSDYHSELNMSSLELGDSALYFCASSFGLVETQYFGPGTRLLVL.

The V and J genes are TRBV9 and TRBJ2-1, with 7 bases fitting TRBD2. The CDR3 runs 17 residues. V lost 0 bases to trimming and J lost 5 bases; unmatched junction nucleotides: 11. Germline V CDR1 and CDR2: SGDLS, YYNGEE. The CDR3 loop reads CASSVGSGGVSHNEQFF. The CDR3, as DNA: TGTGCCAGCAGCGTAGGTTCGGGGGGAGTGAGCCACAATGAGCAGTTCTTC.

This clonotype was recorded many times. The V and J genes are TRBV29-1 and TRBJ2-1, with 7 nucleotides matching TRBD2. V shed 3 bases, J shed 4 bases, and the junction held 9 bases outside the gene matches. Germline lookup yields CDR1 SQVTM and CDR2 ANQGSEA. The CDR3 runs to 15 residues. CDR3 nucleotides: TGCAGCGTTGAGGGCGGGAGTCCTTTATACAATGAGCAGTTCTTC. Its protein product is CSVEGGSPLYNEQFF.

Notes on this clonotype: Being one base from a much bigger clone, this may be a read error. The chain employs TRBV18 and TRBJ2-1; TRBD2 is a possible D gene (6 bases). V was trimmed by 4 bases and J by 10 bases, leaving 11 bases between them. The CDR3 contains 12 residues. Germline V gives CDR1 KGHSH, CDR2 LQKENI. The CDR3 coding sequence is TGTGCCAGCTCACAATGGGGGGAAGAGCAGTTCTTC. Translation gives CASSQWGEEQFF.

This clonotype has just a few counts. The chain carries TRBV11-2 and TRBJ1-4; 8 bases are a match to TRBD1. V trimming: 5 bases; J trimming: 5 bases; junction bases outside the gene matches: 10. Germline V gene sequence: CDR1 SGHAT, CDR2 FQNNGV. The CDR3 has 16 amino acids. The CDR3 here is CASSDRGTGGNEKLFF. CDR3 DNA sequence: TGTGCCAGCAGCGATCGGGGGACAGGTGGAAATGAAAAACTGTTTTTT.